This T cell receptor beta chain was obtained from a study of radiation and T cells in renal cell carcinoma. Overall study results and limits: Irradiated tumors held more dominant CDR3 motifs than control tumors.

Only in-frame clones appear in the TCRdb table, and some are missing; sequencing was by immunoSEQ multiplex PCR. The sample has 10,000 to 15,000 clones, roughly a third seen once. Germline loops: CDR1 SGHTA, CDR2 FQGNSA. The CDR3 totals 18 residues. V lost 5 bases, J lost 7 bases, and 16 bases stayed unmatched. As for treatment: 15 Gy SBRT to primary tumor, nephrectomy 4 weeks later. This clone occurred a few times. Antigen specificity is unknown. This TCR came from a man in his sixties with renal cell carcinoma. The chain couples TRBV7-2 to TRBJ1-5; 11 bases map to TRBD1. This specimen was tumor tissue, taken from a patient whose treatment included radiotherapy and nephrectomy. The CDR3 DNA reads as TGTGCCAGCAGCGGCACCGCCGGGACAGGGGGGTTCGGACAGCCCCAGCATTTT. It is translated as CASSGTAGTGGFGQPQHF.